This entry describes one TCR beta chain. It has no known antigen specificity. Base quality data are lacking; no much larger clone is found one base away. Patients with autoimmune disease history or receiving systemic immunosuppression were excluded from the trial. Peripheral blood for TCR sequencing was drawn from every dose cohort at baseline, at cycle 4 day 1 and at cycle 7 day 1. The samples were drawn from a first-in-human, open-label, multicenter phase I dose-escalation trial of ivuxolimab. Adults with locally advanced or metastatic melanoma, renal cell carcinoma, hepatocellular carcinoma or head and neck squamous cell carcinoma were enrolled in the trial. CD4+ and CD8+ T cells were sorted separately from peripheral blood before TCR sequencing. Genomic DNA was isolated from the sorted cells so that the TCRbeta CDR3 region could be sequenced. TCRbeta CDR3 regions were sequenced using the immunoSEQ Assay. TCRdb took this table from immuneACCESS and kept in-frame rearrangements with V and J called. Such tables lack part of the clones; where checked against another copy, unresolved V genes explain under half of the gap, and the rest is unexplained. In this sample the table shows around 45,000 clones, approximately 91% of which occur a single time. The top ten clones comprise 15% to 20% of the sample.

V and J are truncated by 3 bases and 6 bases respectively, leaving an intervening sequence of 7 bases. The CDR3, cysteine through phenylalanine, is 12 amino acids long. The only DNA kept is the CDR3, 36 bases in frame from the first base. CDR1 MNHNS and CDR2 SASEGT are derived from the germline V gene. The data originate from a study of OX40 agonist ivuxolimab in advanced cancers. General notes on the study: The costimulatory receptor OX40 (CD134) was targeted by ivuxolimab, a fully human IgG2 agonistic monoclonal antibody. The paper reports the monotherapy dose-escalation portion (N of about 50 patients) of the phase I ivuxolimab trial. Three dose-escalation patients achieved partial responses, one with hepatocellular carcinoma and two with cutaneous melanoma. Among the approximately 50 dose-escalation patients, 19 had hepatocellular carcinoma, roughly 15 melanoma, 9 renal cell carcinoma and 9 head and neck cancer. The dose-escalation cohort was 82.7% male with a mean age of roughly 60 years, ranging from roughly 20 to 80. Intravenous ivuxolimab was administered to patients every 2 weeks at six dose levels: 0.01, 0.1, 0.3, 1.5, 3 and 10 mg/kg. The point of sequencing TCRbeta in the periphery was to test whether ivuxolimab changed TCR sequence diversity and drove clonal T-cell expansion. Patients were allowed to have had prior anti-PD-1, anti-PD-L1 or anti-CTLA-4 therapy, and 30% to 50% of the dose-escalation patients had previously received checkpoint inhibitors.

What the study reported, not specific to this receptor: In partial responders in the 0.1-3.0 mg/kg groups, normalized peripheral clonal expansion was found to be among the lowest, especially among CD8+ T cells. After ivuxolimab, expanded clones were on average more numerous among CD8+ T cells than among CD4+ T cells. At doses of 0.1 to 3.0 mg/kg, clonal expansion of both CD4+ and CD8+ T cells in blood was seen between baseline and week 6. Low levels of normalized T-cell clonal expansion were also seen in some patients who did not respond. Which antigens the clonally expanded peripheral T cells were specific for was not determined.

The TCR comes from an adult with an advanced solid tumor such as melanoma, head and neck, liver or kidney cancer. This sample comprised CD4+ or CD8+ T cells sorted from blood, obtained in a trial of the OX40 agonist ivuxolimab. Rearrangement joined TRBV6-1 to TRBJ2-3; no confident D gene assignment can be made. CDR3 region: CASSDNADTQYF. The sequenced DNA is TGTGCCAGCAGTGATAATGCGGATACGCAGTATTTT.